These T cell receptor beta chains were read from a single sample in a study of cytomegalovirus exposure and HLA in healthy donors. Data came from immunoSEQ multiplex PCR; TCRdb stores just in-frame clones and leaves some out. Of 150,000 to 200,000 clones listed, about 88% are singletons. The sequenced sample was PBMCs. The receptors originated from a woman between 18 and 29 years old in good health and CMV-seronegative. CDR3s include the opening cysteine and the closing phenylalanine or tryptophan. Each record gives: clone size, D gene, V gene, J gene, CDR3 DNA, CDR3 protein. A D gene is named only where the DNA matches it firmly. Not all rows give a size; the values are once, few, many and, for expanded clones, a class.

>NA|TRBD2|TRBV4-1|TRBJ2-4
TGCGCCAGCAGCCAAGATCATACAGTTTTTGGGGGGGAAAACATTCAGTACTTC
CASSQDHTVFGGENIQYF
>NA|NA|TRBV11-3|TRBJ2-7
TGTGCCAGCAGCTTAGCTCTGACAGGACAACCTCCCTCCTACGAGCAGTACTTC
CASSLALTGQPPSYEQYF
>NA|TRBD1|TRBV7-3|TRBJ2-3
TGTGCCAGCAGCAGGACAGGGTTAGACGATACGCAGTATTTT
CASSRTGLDDTQYF
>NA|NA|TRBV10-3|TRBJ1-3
TGTGCCATCAATACAGGGATGGAAAACACCATATATTTT
CAINTGMENTIYF
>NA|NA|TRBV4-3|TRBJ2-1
TGCGCCAGCAGCCAAGATATTGGGGATTCTTTGGGGGCCCATGAGCAGTTCTTC
CASSQDIGDSLGAHEQFF
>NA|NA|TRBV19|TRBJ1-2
TGTGCCAGTAGTATAGTGGGCCCGGATGGCTACACCTTC
CASSIVGPDGYTF
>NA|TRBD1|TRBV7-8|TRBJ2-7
TGTGCCAGCAGCTTAGACAGGGGGCGAGAGCAGTACTTC
CASSLDRGREQYF
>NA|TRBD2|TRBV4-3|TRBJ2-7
TGCGCCAGCAGCCAGGGGACTACCTCCTCGGGGGAGCAGTACTTC
CASSQGTTSSGEQYF
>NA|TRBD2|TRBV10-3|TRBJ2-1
TGTGCCATCAGTGTTGGCGGGGGAGTCCACAATGAGCAGTTCTTC
CAISVGGGVHNEQFF
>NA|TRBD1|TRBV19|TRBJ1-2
TGTGCCACCTATTCCGGGACAGGGGATTTTAACTATGGCTACACCTTC
CATYSGTGDFNYGYTF
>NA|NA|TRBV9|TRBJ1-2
TGTGCCAGCAGCGTGAGCTGGGGAGGAGCGGGCTACACCTTC
CASSVSWGGAGYTF
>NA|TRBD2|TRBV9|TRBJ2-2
TGTGCCAGCAGCGATACTAGCGGGAGGGCCCCCGGGGAGCTGTTTTTT
CASSDTSGRAPGELFF
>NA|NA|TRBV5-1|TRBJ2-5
TGCGCCAGCAGCGAGGATCAAGAGACCCAGTACTTC
CASSEDQETQYF
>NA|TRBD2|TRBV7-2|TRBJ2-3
TGTGCCAGCACCGCGTGGGGGGGGGCAGATACGCAGTATTTT
CASTAWGGADTQYF
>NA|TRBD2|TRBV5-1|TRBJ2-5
TGCGCCAGCAGCCTTAGCGGGGGGGCCGAGCAGACCCAGTACTTC
CASSLSGGAEQTQYF
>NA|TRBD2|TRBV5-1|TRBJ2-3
TGCGCCAGCAGCTTAGCGGGAGGGAGCACAGATACGCAGTATTTT
CASSLAGGSTDTQYF
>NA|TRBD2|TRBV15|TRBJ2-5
TGTGCCACCAGCAGAGAAGAGGGAGGGGAGACCCAGTACTTC
CATSREEGGETQYF
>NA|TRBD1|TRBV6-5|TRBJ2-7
TGTGCCAGCAGAGCCTACAGGGGGGCGTCCTACGAGCAGTACTTC
CASRAYRGASYEQYF
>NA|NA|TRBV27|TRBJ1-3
TGTGCCAGCAGTTTTATACAGGGAAACACCATATATTTT
CASSFIQGNTIYF
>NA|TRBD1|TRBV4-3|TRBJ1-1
TGCGCCAGCAGCCAAGCTGAACAGGGGGGCACTGAAGCTTTCTTT
CASSQAEQGGTEAFF
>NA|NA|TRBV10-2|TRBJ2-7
TGCGCCAGCCGGGGGGGACAGGGCTACGAGCAGTACTTC
CASRGGQGYEQYF
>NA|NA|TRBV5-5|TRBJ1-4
TGTGCCAGCAGCTTGAAGCGTTTATCAGGGGCTGATGAAAAACTGTTTTTT
CASSLKRLSGADEKLFF
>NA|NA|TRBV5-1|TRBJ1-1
TGCGCCAGCAGCCCCACTGGGGGGACTTTTCTGAACACTGAAGCTTTCTTT
CASSPTGGTFLNTEAFF
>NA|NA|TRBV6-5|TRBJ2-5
TGTGCCAGCAGTTACTCGAGAGTGGCCTGGGGCGAGACCCAGTACTTC
CASSYSRVAWGETQYF
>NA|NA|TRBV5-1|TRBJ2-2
TGCGCCAGCAGCTTTGGGGACTCCACCGGGGAGCTGTTTTTT
CASSFGDSTGELFF
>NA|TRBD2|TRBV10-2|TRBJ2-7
TGCGCCACCTCGGGGGGGAGGGCCGACGAGCAGTACTTC
CATSGGRADEQYF
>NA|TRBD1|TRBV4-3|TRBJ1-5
TGCGCCAGCAGCCTGGACAGGGGCTATAGCAATCAGCCCCAGCATTTT
CASSLDRGYSNQPQHF
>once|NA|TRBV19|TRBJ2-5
TGTGCCAGTAGTATGAACGCGGGGCAAGAGACCCAGTACTTC
CASSMNAGQETQYF
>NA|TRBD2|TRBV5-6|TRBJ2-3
TGTGCCAGCAGCCCCGATCAGACTAGCTTCTTCACAGATACGCAGTATTTT
CASSPDQTSFFTDTQYF
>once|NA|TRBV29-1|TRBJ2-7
TGCAGCGTTGAAGTCGGGGAGACCTACGAGCAGTACTTC
CSVEVGETYEQYF
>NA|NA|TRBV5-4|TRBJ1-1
TGTGCCAGCAGCAGGACAGCTATGAACACTGAAGCTTTCTTT
CASSRTAMNTEAFF
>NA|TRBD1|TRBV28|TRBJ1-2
TGTGCCAGCAGTTTAGACGCAGGGGGCTGGGGATATGGCTACACCTTC
CASSLDAGGWGYGYTF
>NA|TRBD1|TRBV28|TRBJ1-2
TGTGCCAGCGGGAAGACAGGGTCCTATGGCTACACCTTC
CASGKTGSYGYTF